This paragraph covers one TCR beta chain sequence. The sample originates from a study of blood T cell repertoires in COVID-19. Overall study: In each case, the material was cDNA or gDNA derived from T cells, B-cell-depleted T cells, or PBMCs.

As handled by the study authors: Scientists estimated how many nucleated cells there were by amplifying reference gene primers. Repertoires were generated with immunoSEQ multiplex PCR, while TCRdb's copy carries only in-frame clones and drops some. The DNA was the basis for D and trimming; V, J and clone size are from that table. The profile shows 45,000 to 50,000 clones, roughly four fifths of them singletons. Between the trimmed V and J ends, which lost 6 bases and 2 bases, there was a span of 10 bases. The CDR3 consists of 14 residues. Germline loops: CDR1 MNHEY, CDR2 SVGAGI. The V call is TRBV6-5, the J call TRBJ1-4, with D unresolved. The sequence was collected from a man in his sixties with active COVID-19. Sequences were obtained from peripheral blood. The CDR3 loop reads CASREGSTNEKLFF. The CDR3 region has the DNA TGTGCCAGCAGAGAGGGATCGACTAATGAAAAACTGTTTTTT.